Listed below are T cell receptor beta chains from one sample, sequenced in a study of response to subunit inactivated influenza vaccine. TCRdb re-called the RT-PCR reads through MiXCR, storing one row per CDR3 protein. The sample yields 600,000 to 850,000 distinct CDR3 sequences, 14% seen once. The material sequenced was PBMCs from blood, taken around 14 days before vaccination. Receptors were obtained from a man aged 45 to 65 who received an inactivated influenza vaccine. CDR3s include the opening cysteine and the closing phenylalanine or tryptophan. D genes are given only for firm matches. Size tells how often a clone was seen (once, few, many) or the class of an expanded clone, and some rows leave it out.

D gene: NA
V gene: TRBV12-3/TRBV12-4
J gene: TRBJ2-5
clone size: many
CDR3 length: 15
CDR3 protein: CASSSPEDHQETQYF
CDR3 DNA: TGTGCCAGCAGTTCCCCCGAGGACCACCAAGAGACCCAGTACTTC

D gene: NA
V gene: TRBV12-3/TRBV12-4
J gene: TRBJ1-1
clone size: few
CDR3 length: 14
CDR3 protein: CASSLFGQPNEAFF
CDR3 DNA: TGTGCCAGCAGTCTCTTCGGACAACCTAATGAAGCTTTCTTT

D gene: TRBD2
V gene: TRBV27
J gene: TRBJ2-7
clone size: few
CDR3 length: 15
CDR3 protein: CASSAMRGGSGEQYF
CDR3 DNA: TGTGCCAGCAGTGCTATGCGGGGGGGATCCGGCGAGCAGTACTTC

D gene: TRBD1
V gene: TRBV7-6
J gene: TRBJ2-1
clone size: NA
CDR3 length: 16
CDR3 protein: CASSLDGQGALNEQFF
CDR3 DNA: TGTGCCAGCAGCTTAGATGGACAGGGGGCGCTGAATGAGCAGTTCTTC

D gene: TRBD2
V gene: TRBV20-1
J gene: TRBJ2-3
clone size: few
CDR3 length: 14
CDR3 protein: CSARRGNPTDTQYF
CDR3 DNA: TGCAGTGCACGGCGGGGGAATCCCACAGATACGCAGTATTTT

D gene: TRBD1
V gene: TRBV28
J gene: TRBJ1-2
clone size: many
CDR3 length: 13
CDR3 protein: CASRSGQNYGYTF
CDR3 DNA: TGTGCCAGCAGGTCGGGACAGAACTATGGCTACACCTTC

D gene: NA
V gene: TRBV7-2
J gene: TRBJ2-5
clone size: many
CDR3 length: 14
CDR3 protein: CASSLVYGKETQYF
CDR3 DNA: TGTGCCAGCAGCTTAGTTTACGGGAAAGAGACCCAGTACTTC

D gene: NA
V gene: TRBV11-2
J gene: TRBJ2-7
clone size: many
CDR3 length: 12
CDR3 protein: CASSQQAYEQYF
CDR3 DNA: TGTGCCAGCAGCCAACAGGCTTACGAGCAGTACTTC

D gene: NA
V gene: TRBV4-2
J gene: TRBJ1-5
clone size: few
CDR3 length: 16
CDR3 protein: CASSQVLGGSNQPQHF
CDR3 DNA: TGTGCCAGCAGCCAAGTTTTGGGGGGCAGCAATCAGCCCCAGCATTTT

D gene: NA
V gene: TRBV12-3/TRBV12-4
J gene: TRBJ1-1
clone size: few
CDR3 length: 14
CDR3 protein: CASSIGRSRDSAFF
CDR3 DNA: TGTGCCAGCAGTATAGGACGGTCACGGGATTCAGCTTTCTTT

D gene: TRBD1
V gene: TRBV4-3
J gene: TRBJ2-3
clone size: NA
CDR3 length: 16
CDR3 protein: CASSQVTGQGRNTQYF
CDR3 DNA: TGCGCCAGCAGCCAAGTTACGGGACAGGGGCGGAATACGCAGTATTTT

D gene: NA
V gene: TRBV15
J gene: TRBJ2-3
clone size: few
CDR3 length: 15
CDR3 protein: CATSRGGAGTDTQYF
CDR3 DNA: TGTGCCACCAGCAGAGGAGGAGCGGGCACAGATACGCAGTATTTT

D gene: NA
V gene: TRBV29-1
J gene: TRBJ1-4
clone size: many
CDR3 length: 13
CDR3 protein: CSVVGQNNEKLFF
CDR3 DNA: TGCAGCGTTGTCGGACAGAATAATGAAAAACTGTTTTTT

D gene: TRBD1
V gene: TRBV7-2
J gene: TRBJ2-7
clone size: few
CDR3 length: 14
CDR3 protein: CASRQTGGSYEQYF
CDR3 DNA: TGTGCCAGCCGTCAGACAGGGGGCTCCTACGAGCAGTACTTC

D gene: NA
V gene: TRBV18
J gene: TRBJ2-2
clone size: few
CDR3 length: 14
CDR3 protein: CASSPPMVTGELFF
CDR3 DNA: TGTGCCAGCTCACCACCTATGGTAACCGGGGAGCTGTTTTTT

D gene: TRBD1
V gene: TRBV7-2
J gene: TRBJ2-4
clone size: few
CDR3 length: 15
CDR3 protein: CASSAGGLSKNIQYF
CDR3 DNA: TGTGCCAGCAGCGCAGGGGGCTTGTCCAAAAACATTCAGTACTTC

D gene: TRBD1
V gene: TRBV20-1
J gene: TRBJ1-5
clone size: NA
CDR3 length: 12
CDR3 protein: CSATAGGQPQHF
CDR3 DNA: TGCAGTGCTACTGCAGGGGGCCAGCCCCAGCATTTT

D gene: TRBD1
V gene: TRBV28
J gene: TRBJ2-3
clone size: NA
CDR3 length: 17
CDR3 protein: CASSLPGQGVSTDTQYF
CDR3 DNA: TGTGCCAGCAGTTTACCCGGACAGGGGGTATCAACAGATACGCAGTATTTT

D gene: NA
V gene: TRBV3-1
J gene: TRBJ2-7
clone size: few
CDR3 length: 13
CDR3 protein: CASRRRGTYEQYF
CDR3 DNA: TGTGCCAGCAGGAGGAGGGGAACCTACGAGCAGTACTTC

D gene: NA
V gene: TRBV7-2
J gene: TRBJ2-7
clone size: many
CDR3 length: 17
CDR3 protein: CASSLVGQGFDSYEQYF
CDR3 DNA: TGTGCCAGCAGCTTAGTTGGCCAGGGTTTTGACTCCTACGAGCAGTACTTC

D gene: NA
V gene: TRBV20-1
J gene: TRBJ2-5
clone size: NA
CDR3 length: 14
CDR3 protein: CSAGALGDGETQYF
CDR3 DNA: TGCAGTGCTGGGGCTCTGGGGGATGGAGAGACCCAGTACTTC

D gene: TRBD2
V gene: TRBV5-1
J gene: TRBJ2-7
clone size: many
CDR3 length: 15
CDR3 protein: CASSLGASGSYEQYF
CDR3 DNA: TGCGCCAGCAGCTTGGGGGCTAGCGGGAGCTACGAGCAGTACTTC

D gene: NA
V gene: TRBV7-8
J gene: TRBJ2-3
clone size: NA
CDR3 length: 18
CDR3 protein: CASSRHGDFGTRTDTQYF
CDR3 DNA: TGTGCCAGCAGCCGCCACGGAGATTTCGGGACAAGGACAGATACGCAGTATTTT